What follows are 24 T cell receptor beta chains derived from one specimen sequenced in a study of blood T cell repertoires in COVID-19. Measured with immunoSEQ multiplex PCR; TCRdb has only the in-frame clones, and not every one. The table has 300,000 to 350,000 clones, 80% to 90% seen once. Sequencing was performed on PBMCs or T cells enriched from blood (not recorded which). The receptors come from a man aged 25-40 years who had recovered from COVID-19.

The gene calls are TRBV7-3 and TRBJ2-1; TRBD1 matches 7 bases. The CDR3 totals 16 residues. V shed 2 bases and J 4 bases; nucleotides not matched to a gene: 8. CDR1 and CDR2 (germline): SGHTA, FQGTGA. The CDR3 here is CASSLYGRDRYNEQFF. The CDR3 coding sequence is TGTGCCAGCAGCTTATATGGCCGGGACAGATACAATGAGCAGTTCTTC.

This chain joins TRBV7-2 and TRBJ2-3; no definite D call. Per the germline V gene, CDR1 is SGHTA and CDR2 is FQGNSA. V gave up 2 bases and J gave up 4 bases, with 10 bases separating them. The CDR3 loop spans 14 amino acids. CDR3 sequence: CASSLLGFADTQYF. The DNA for the CDR3 is TGTGCCAGCAGCTTACTCGGGTTCGCAGATACGCAGTATTTT.

The chain joins TRBV30 to TRBJ1-2, with TRBD1 identical over 7 bases. The germline CDR1 and CDR2 sequences are GTSNPN and SVGIG (reference sequence). The CDR3 covers 15 residues. The J segment lost 5 bases and the V segment lost 0 bases, leaving 9 bases of the junction unmatched. Here the CDR3 DNA reads TGTGCCTGGAGTGTAGTTGGAGGGGGCGCTTATGGCTACACCTTC. As protein: CAWSVVGGGAYGYTF.

The chain joins TRBV20-1 to TRBJ2-2, with D unclear. CDR3 length: 13 amino acids. V was cut by 3 bases and J by 2 bases, with 7 bases left in between. Germline V gene lookup returns CDR1 DFQATT and CDR2 SNEGSKA (reference sequence). CDR3 sequence: CSASSLNTGELFF. CDR3 coding DNA: TGCAGTGCTAGTTCACTTAACACCGGGGAGCTGTTTTTT.

The chain uses TRBV20-1 and TRBJ1-5; no firm D call. Trimming removed 6 bases from V and 5 bases from J, with 5 bases in between. CDR3 size: 10 residues. Germline assignment: CDR1 DFQATT and CDR2 SNEGSKA (reference sequence). CDR3 sequence reads: CSAGDQPQHF. CDR3 in DNA: TGCAGTGCAGGAGATCAGCCCCAGCATTTT.

J is TRBJ1-1 and V is TRBV3-1 (or the pseudogene TRBV3-2); the D gene is possibly TRBD1 (5 bases). The CDR3 runs to 13 residues. Looked up from germline, CDR1 is LGHDT and CDR2 is YNNKEL (reference sequence). V was shortened by 4 bases and J by 1 base, with 7 bases between the two germline ends. In nucleotides, the CDR3 is TGTGCCAGCAGCCGGACACGGAACACTGAAGCTTTCTTT. The encoded protein is CASSRTRNTEAFF.

The rearrangement links TRBV21-1 to TRBJ2-5; the table gives TRBD2 as D, unverified against the DNA. TRBV21-1 is assigned pseudogene status. The CDR3 is made up of 18 amino acids. The CDR3 nucleotides read TGTGCCAGCAGCAAAGATCTAGCGGGGGGCCCTGTGGGGGAGACCCAGTACTTC. Residues: CASSKDLAGGPVGETQYF.

The chain recombines TRBV30 with TRBJ1-2; tentatively, D is TRBD1 (5 bases). The V end lost 2 bases, the J end lost 6 bases, and 13 bases lay between the germline ends. Germline assignment: CDR1 GTSNPN and CDR2 SVGIG (reference sequence). CDR3 length: 13 residues. In nucleotides, the CDR3 is TGTGCCTGGAGTAAGGCAGGGACTGATGGCTACACCTTC. This sequence encodes CAWSKAGTDGYTF.

The chain uses TRBV19 and TRBJ1-2; unclear D gene. Trimming removed 6 bases at V and 4 bases at J, with 18 bases between. Per germline, CDR1 LNHDA and CDR2 SQIVND (reference sequence). The CDR3 has 15 residues. The CDR3 region is CASSFSNPPSYGYTF. The CDR3 DNA is TGTGCCAGTAGCTTTTCGAATCCCCCCAGCTATGGCTACACCTTC.

This clone was detected once. V and J are TRBV2 and TRBJ1-1; D is perhaps TRBD1 (5 bases). Germline V CDR1 and CDR2: SNHLY, FYNNEI. The germline V and J ends were trimmed by 4 bases and 0 bases, with 12 bases remaining between them. CDR3 length equals 15 residues. CDR3 residues: CASSVEVTVNTEAFF. The CDR3 DNA sequence: TGTGCCAGCAGTGTCGAGGTGACAGTGAACACTGAAGCTTTCTTT.

V and J are TRBV3-1 (or the pseudogene TRBV3-2) and TRBJ2-7; D not certain. This CDR3 contains 9 residues. Trimming took 8 bases from V and 7 from J, leaving 6 bases between them. Germline CDR1 LGHDT, CDR2 YNNKEL (reference sequence). The CDR3 region has the DNA TGTGCCAGCCGGCGGGAGCAGTACTTC. Translation: CASRREQYF.

The rearrangement uses TRBV19 and TRBJ1-2, with 8 bases aligning to TRBD1. V gave up 5 bases and J gave up 7 bases; unmatched junction bases: 12. Germline V CDR1 and CDR2: LNHDA, SQIVND (reference sequence). The CDR3 loop spans 15 amino acids. The CDR3 region is CASSPRTGSGFGYTF. The CDR3 region has the DNA TGTGCCAGTAGTCCCAGGACAGGGTCTGGGTTTGGCTACACCTTC.

This clone has a single count. J is TRBJ2-7 and V is TRBV10-3; TRBD2 aligns across 12 bases. V gave up 8 bases and J gave up 5 bases; unmatched junction bases: 16. From germline, CDR1 is ENHRY and CDR2 SYGVKD. The CDR3 has 17 residues. CDR3 nucleotides: TGTGCCATCGGGTCTCTTTCTAGCGGGGGGGCGCCCCACGAGCAGTACTTC. It yields the protein CAIGSLSSGGAPHEQYF.

The rearrangement links TRBV11-2 to TRBJ2-3; 9 positions match TRBD2. Per germline, CDR1 SGHAT and CDR2 FQNNGV. The V gene end was trimmed by 5 bases and the J gene end by 12 bases; junction bases not matched to a gene: 6. The CDR3 runs 12 residues. CDR3 in amino acids: CASSHLAGEQYF. The CDR3 bases are TGTGCCAGCAGCCATTTAGCGGGGGAACAGTATTTT.

About this clone: At one end the junction does not follow the germline gene, possibly because of a read error. The rearrangement joins TRBV2 to TRBJ1-2, with D possibly matching TRBD1 (6 bases). Germline V gives CDR1 SNHLY, CDR2 FYNNEI. This CDR3 spans 14 amino acids. The CDR3 region is CASREAGAGYGYTF. DNA of the CDR3: TGTGCCAGCAGGGAAGCGGGGGCGGGCTATGGCTACACCTTC.

The rearrangement joins TRBV19 to TRBJ1-3; TRBD1 is a possible D gene (5 bases). Looked up from germline, CDR1 is LNHDA and CDR2 is SQIVND (reference sequence). Trimming shortened V by 10 bases and J by 11 bases, and 21 bases separated the two germline ends. There are 13 residues in the CDR3. For the CDR3, the DNA is TGTGCCACCCCAGGGCGTCGTCTAGCGGCCATATATTTT. Translated: CATPGRRLAAIYF.

The V gene is TRBV9, the J gene TRBJ1-3; 7 positions agree with TRBD1. The V segment lost 7 bases and the J segment 2 bases; nucleotides outside the gene matches: 9. The CDR3 runs to 15 residues. Germline V lookup: CDR1 SGDLS, CDR2 YYNGEE. CDR3 in amino acids: CASARQGLPGNTIYF. In DNA, the CDR3 is TGTGCCAGCGCTAGACAGGGATTGCCTGGAAACACCATATATTTT.

The chain has TRBV25-1 and TRBJ1-4, with 7 bases fitting TRBD1. V shed 2 bases and J 4 bases; nucleotides not matched to a gene: 7. The germline V gene has CDR1 MGHDK and CDR2 SYGVNS. CDR3 length equals 16 residues. In DNA form, the CDR3 reads TGTGCCAGCAGTGAAATTTGGACAGGCTATAATGAAAAACTGTTTTTT. It is translated as CASSEIWTGYNEKLFF.

This chain connects TRBV6-4 to TRBJ1-1, with D perhaps TRBD1 (5 bases). The CDR3 extends over 16 amino acids. Trimming stripped 2 bases from V and 5 bases from J, with 18 bases between. Germline values: CDR1 MRHNA, CDR2 SNTAGT. The CDR3 DNA reads as TGTGCCAGCAGTGACACAAACCTGGGGGAGGGGACTGAAGCTTTCTTT. Protein sequence: CASSDTNLGEGTEAFF.

This clone was seen a handful of times. The J gene is TRBJ1-2, the V gene TRBV7-2; TRBD1 agrees at 8 bases. The CDR3 runs to 14 residues. V lost 4 bases to trimming and J lost 5 bases; unmatched junction nucleotides: 6. From germline, CDR1 is SGHTA and CDR2 FQGNSA. The CDR3 here is CASSSQRTGYGYTF. CDR3 coding DNA: TGTGCCAGCAGCTCACAACGGACAGGGTATGGCTACACCTTC. The entire variable domain, with the rest obtained from reference TRBV7-2 and TRBJ1-2, is as follows: GAGVSQSPSNKVTEKGKDVELRCDPISGHTALYWYRQSLGQGLEFLIYFQGNSAPDKSGLPSDRFSAERTGGSVSTLTIQRTQQEDSAVYLCASSSQRTGYGYTFGSGTRLTVV.

Comment on this clone: The junction and the germline gene differ at one end; a read error may be behind it. The chain recombines TRBV6-5 with TRBJ1-6, with D unresolved. The CDR3 sequence is 15 residues long. Germline assignment: CDR1 MNHEY and CDR2 SVGAGI. This CDR3 reads CASTYTAAGNSPLHF. The CDR3, as DNA: TGTGCCAGCACTTACACGGCGGCGGGTAATTCACCCCTCCACTTT.

This clone was observed a single time. The gene calls are TRBV5-1 and TRBJ2-1; TRBD1 matches 8 bases. There are 15 residues in the CDR3. J gave up 8 bases and V 3 bases, and 10 bases lay outside the gene matches. Germline CDR1 SGHRS, CDR2 YFSETQ. As DNA, the CDR3 is TGCGCCAGCAGCTCCCGACAGGGGAGAGTCTATGAGCAGTTCTTC. Translation: CASSSRQGRVYEQFF.

This clone was seen only a few times. The genes are TRBV5-1 and TRBJ1-2, with a weak D call TRBD1 (5 bases). CDR3 size: 13 residues. Germline CDR1 reads SGHRS; CDR2 reads YFSETQ. V lost 4 bases and J lost 6, with 13 bases in between. In DNA, the CDR3 is TGCGCCAGCAGCGCCAGAATCAGGGATGGCTACACCTTC. As protein: CASSARIRDGYTF.

The rearrangement uses TRBV7-2 and TRBJ1-1; a weak D match, TRBD1 (6 bases). This CDR3 has 14 residues. CDR1 and CDR2 from the germline V gene are SGHTA and FQGNSA. Trimming stripped 0 bases from V and 3 bases from J, with 8 bases between. CDR3 residues: CASSLAQGDTEAFF. Written as DNA, the CDR3 is TGTGCCAGCAGCTTAGCACAGGGAGACACTGAAGCTTTCTTT.